This T cell receptor beta chain was sequenced during a study of T cell responses to AZD1222 COVID-19 vaccine. On the study more broadly: Whether given at about 4 or about 12 weeks, second doses were pooled.

The CDR3 runs to 16 residues. Looked up from germline, CDR1 is SQVTM and CDR2 is ANQGSEA. The junction had 6 bases not matched to a gene; V was cut back by 2 bases and J by 4 bases. Clones were sequenced by immunoSEQ multiplex PCR, and TCRdb holds only the in-frame ones, with some missing. The sample has approximately 130,000 clones; over 85% are singletons. Concerning this clone: Its antigen is currently unknown.

General study points: Clonal diversity may have been underestimated, and the donors were mostly white British, with more females than males. Without day 14 samples, only post-peak T cell repertoires were studied.

The source of this sequence is an adult in good health. The sample consisted of peripheral blood, taken on day 0 of AZD1222 vaccination. The chain uses TRBV29-1 and TRBJ2-1, with 12 bases aligning to TRBD2. The CDR3 DNA reads TGCAGCGTTGAACCCCGGACTAGCGGGAAGTACAATGAGCAGTTCTTC. Translated: CSVEPRTSGKYNEQFF.